Each of the 26 T cell receptor beta chains below was sequenced from the same sample in a study of identical twins. TCRdb itself ran the 5' RACE reads through MiXCR, one entry per CDR3 protein. The sample records approximately 680,000 distinct CDR3 sequences, about 7% being singletons. These data were also filed under a second study, of yellow fever vaccine responses in identical twins.

The material sequenced was PBMCs. All receptors derive from a woman under 30 in good health.

This clonotype has at least ten counts. The V and J genes are TRBV12-3 or TRBV12-4 and TRBJ1-4; D unclear. This CDR3 has 13 amino acids. Trimming cost V 3 bases and J 5 bases, with 7 bases left between them. The chain's CDR3 is CASSFSGNEKLFF. DNA of the CDR3: TGTGCCAGCAGTTTTTCGGGAAATGAAAAACTGTTTTTT.

The rearrangement links TRBV20-1 to TRBJ2-1; 7 nucleotides line up with TRBD2. CDR1 and CDR2 (germline): DFQATT, SNEGSKA (reference sequence). The CDR3 loop spans 17 amino acids. The trim removed 0 bases at V and 2 bases at J, leaving 10 bases unmatched. In nucleotides, the CDR3 is TGCAGTGCTAGAGATCTGGGGGGGGGAGACACCTACAATGAGCAGTTCTTC. It is translated as CSARDLGGGDTYNEQFF.

This clonotype was observed at least ten times. J is TRBJ2-5 and V is TRBV12-3 or TRBV12-4; TRBD1 matches at 7 bases. The CDR3 totals 14 residues. The V and J ends lost 5 bases and 1 base, in that order; junction bases with no gene match: 4. In DNA, the CDR3 is TGTGCCAGCAGTAAACGGGACAGCCAAGAGACCCAGTACTTC. The encoded protein is CASSKRDSQETQYF.

The chain carries TRBV20-1 and TRBJ2-5; no definite D call. The ends were cut back, 5 bases at V and 2 bases at J, with 12 bases in the middle. CDR3 length: 13 residues. Germline assignment: CDR1 DFQATT and CDR2 SNEGSKA (reference sequence). The CDR3 DNA is TGCAGTGCTCCGAAGGGAAAACAAGAGACCCAGTACTTC. This codes for CSAPKGKQETQYF.

This clonotype has more than one count but fewer than ten. The chain uses TRBV5-1 and TRBJ2-2; 16 bases line up with TRBD2. V shed 5 bases and J 0 bases; nucleotides not matched to a gene: 10. The CDR3 contains 20 residues. Germline V lookup: CDR1 SGHRS, CDR2 YFSETQ. The CDR3 is CASRNAGLAGGHTNTGELFF. DNA of the CDR3: TGCGCCAGCAGAAACGCGGGACTAGCGGGGGGGCATACGAACACCGGGGAGCTGTTTTTT. The full variable domain, in which reference TRBV5-1 and TRBJ2-2 provide the parts outside the CDR3, is KAGVTQTPRYLIKTRGQQVTLSCSPISGHRSVSWYQQTPGQGLQFLFEYFSETQRNKGNFPGRFSGRQFSNSRSEMNVSTLELGDSALYLCASRNAGLAGGHTNTGELFFGEGSRLTVL.

V gene TRBV5-1 combines with J gene TRBJ2-1; 12 nucleotides line up with TRBD2. J was trimmed by 4 bases and V by 4 bases; bases with no gene match: 6. The CDR3 runs to 16 residues. Germline CDR1 and CDR2: SGHRS and YFSETQ. CDR3 coding DNA: TGCGCCAGCAGCGTTCCGGGACTAGCGGGTTACAATGAGCAGTTCTTC. It yields the protein CASSVPGLAGYNEQFF. Variable domain in full (rest from reference TRBV5-1 and TRBJ2-1): KAGVTQTPRYLIKTRGQQVTLSCSPISGHRSVSWYQQTPGQGLQFLFEYFSETQRNKGNFPGRFSGRQFSNSRSEMNVSTLELGDSALYLCASSVPGLAGYNEQFFGPGTRLTVL.

The sample holds many counts of this clonotype. The gene calls are TRBV5-1 and TRBJ2-1, with 13 nucleotides matching TRBD2. Trimming removed 4 bases from V and 8 bases from J; junction bases left unmatched: 6. CDR1 and CDR2 from the germline V gene are SGHRS and YFSETQ. This CDR3 has 15 residues. The CDR3 spells CASSPRLAGGHEQFF. The DNA of the CDR3 is TGCGCCAGCAGCCCAAGACTAGCGGGAGGTCATGAGCAGTTCTTC.

This clonotype showed up many times. The chain carries TRBV12-3 or TRBV12-4 and TRBJ2-3, with D uncertain. Deletions cut 3 bases from V and 5 bases from J, with 12 bases between. The CDR3 sequence is 14 residues long. The CDR3 DNA reads TGTGCCAGCAGTTTGCGCGAGTTTAGAGATACGCAGTATTTT. It translates to CASSLREFRDTQYF.

The table lists this clonotype with many counts. The chain joins TRBV10-3 to TRBJ2-7; TRBD2 aligns across 14 bases. Germline CDR1 and CDR2: ENHRY and SYGVKD. The CDR3 sequence is 16 residues long. V trimming: 2 bases; J trimming: 3 bases; junction bases outside the gene matches: 3. The CDR3 bases are TGTGCCATCAGTGAGGGGACTAGCGGGAGTGTCTACGAGCAGTACTTC. Translated, it gives CAISEGTSGSVYEQYF.

This clonotype was detected a few times. This rearrangement joins TRBV2 to TRBJ2-7; 7 positions match TRBD1. Germline CDR1 and CDR2: SNHLY and FYNNEI. V shed 2 bases, J shed 4 bases, and the junction held 11 bases outside the gene matches. The length of the CDR3 is 16 residues. CDR3 DNA: TGTGCCAGCAGTGAAAGTTCCGGACAGGTCGTTTACGAGCAGTACGTC. Protein: CASSESSGQVVYEQYV.

This clonotype was detected once. A read error may explain this, as a much larger clone is one base away. The chain links TRBV12-3 or TRBV12-4 to TRBJ2-2, with 15 bases lining up with TRBD2. The CDR3 sequence is 18 residues long. The DNA for the CDR3 is TGTGCCAGCACCAACCAGGGACTAGCGGGGGGCCTGGCCGGGGAGCTGTCTTTT. This gives the protein CASTNQGLAGGLAGELSF.

The chain combines TRBV4-1 with TRBJ1-4, with unresolved D. The CDR3 is made up of 15 amino acids. The germline V gene encodes CDR1 MGHRA and CDR2 YSYEKL. V was clipped by 3 bases and J by 7 bases, with 15 bases between them. The CDR3 nucleotides are TGCGCCAGCAGCCATTCATTCCTGGGGATTGAAAAACTGTTTTTT. Translating it yields CASSHSFLGIEKLFF.

The CDR3 sequence is CASSEGLGTYEQYF. The CDR3 region has the DNA TGCGCCAGCAGCGAGGGACTAGGGACATACGAGCAGTACTTC. This chain connects TRBV5-1 to TRBJ2-7; 8 bases agree with TRBD2. This CDR3 comprises 14 residues. Trimming removed 4 bases from V and 4 bases from J; junction bases left unmatched: 7. CDR1 is SGHRS and CDR2 is YFSETQ in the germline V gene.

This clonotype was detected many times. The chain combines TRBV9 with TRBJ2-1; D is ambiguous. CDR3 length: 14 amino acids. Trimming stripped 2 bases from V and 3 bases from J, with 9 bases between. CDR1 is SGDLS, CDR2 YYNGEE, per germline. CDR3: CASSVVTYYNEQFF. Written as DNA, the CDR3 is TGTGCCAGCAGCGTTGTAACCTACTACAATGAGCAGTTCTTC.

This clonotype was found a few times. V is TRBV20-1 and J is TRBJ2-3; D remains unclear. Trimming stripped 3 bases from V and 2 bases from J, with 9 bases between. CDR1 is DFQATT, CDR2 SNEGSKA, per germline (reference sequence). The length of the CDR3 is 13 residues. CDR3 protein: CSARGTYTDTQYF. CDR3 nucleotides: TGCAGTGCTAGGGGCACCTACACAGATACGCAGTATTTT.

This clonotype was recorded many times. At one of its ends the junction is not consistent with the germline gene, which may arise from a read error. V and J are TRBV29-1 and TRBJ1-1; unclear D gene. Germline V gene data show CDR1 as SQVTM and CDR2 as ANQGSEA. This CDR3 is built from 11 residues. CDR3 coding DNA: TGCAGCGAAGGCTCTGCTCCGGCAGGAGATTTT. Protein sequence: CSEGSAPAGDF.

The V gene is TRBV5-6, the J gene TRBJ1-5, with 9 nucleotides matching TRBD1. With 0 bases clipped from V and 4 bases from J, the junction kept 2 bases outside the gene matches. The CDR3 spans 15 residues. CDR1 is SGHDT and CDR2 is YYEEEE in the germline V gene. The DNA for the CDR3 is TGTGCCAGCAGCTTGGGGGACAGGGAAAATCAGCCCCAGCATTTT. Its translation is CASSLGDRENQPQHF.

This clonotype was detected a few times. Written as DNA, the CDR3 is TGTGCCAGCAGCTCCCCGGGACACCCACGAGAGACCCAGTACTTC. Encoded protein: CASSSPGHPRETQYF. The chain has TRBV7-9 and TRBJ2-5; D is perhaps TRBD1 (6 bases). The V gene's germline CDR1 is SEHNR and CDR2 FQNEAQ (reference sequence). This CDR3 spans 15 amino acids. Trimming cost V 4 bases and J 4 bases, with 16 bases left between them. Based on the CDR3 plus reference TRBV7-9 and TRBJ2-5, the full variable domain is DTGVSQNPRHKITKRGQNVTFRCDPISEHNRLYWYRQTLGQGPEFLTYFQNEAQLEKSRLLSDRFSAERPKGSFSTLEIQRTEQGDSAMYLCASSSPGHPRETQYFGPGTRLLVL.

CDR3 nucleotide sequence: TGTGCCAGCAGCCACGGACTAGCGAAGGGTAATGAGCAGTTCTTC. Translated: CASSHGLAKGNEQFF. The chain combines TRBV3-1 with TRBJ2-1, with 9 bases matching TRBD2. CDR3 length: 15 residues. Germline V gene sequence: CDR1 LGHDT, CDR2 YNNKEL (reference sequence). The junction had 7 bases not matched to a gene; V was cut back by 3 bases and J by 7 bases.

The gene calls are TRBV12-3 or TRBV12-4 and TRBJ2-5; a possible D gene is TRBD1 (5 bases). This CDR3 is 11 amino acids long. The V end was cut by 8 bases, the J end by 1 base, with 5 bases between. As DNA, the CDR3 is TGTGCCAGCCAGGGCCAAGAGACCCAGTACTTC. It is translated as CASQGQETQYF.

This clonotype was recorded at least ten times. The chain links TRBV12-3 or TRBV12-4 to TRBJ1-5, with unresolved D. The V end was cut by 3 bases, the J end by 5 bases, with 5 bases between. The CDR3 contains 12 residues. The CDR3 region is CASSFGYQPQHF. The DNA for the CDR3 is TGTGCCAGCAGTTTTGGATATCAGCCCCAGCATTTT.

This clonotype was picked up a small number of times. This chain joins TRBV10-3 and TRBJ2-7, with 7 nucleotides matching TRBD1. V was clipped by 4 bases and J by 3 bases; unmatched bases: 15. CDR1 and CDR2 from the germline V gene are ENHRY and SYGVKD. The CDR3 runs 17 residues. CDR3 nucleotide sequence: TGTGCCATCAGTGGGACAGGACAGAACTCTCCCCTCTACGAGCAGTACTTC. Amino acids: CAISGTGQNSPLYEQYF.

The chain couples TRBV6-5 to TRBJ1-4; the match to TRBD1 covers 8 bases. Looked up from germline, CDR1 is MNHEY and CDR2 is SVGAGI. V shed 2 bases and J 5 bases; nucleotides not matched to a gene: 4. This CDR3 spans 15 amino acids. The DNA for the CDR3 is TGTGCCAGCAGTTACAGGGGGACAGGCAATGAAAAACTGTTTTTT. Protein: CASSYRGTGNEKLFF.

V usage is TRBV11-2 and J usage is TRBJ2-3; 10 nucleotides align to TRBD2. The germline CDR1 and CDR2 sequences are SGHAT and FQNNGV. Trimming cost V 5 bases and J 2 bases; bases outside gene matches: 7. The CDR3 is made up of 16 amino acids. The CDR3 bases are TGTGCCAGCAGCCCACTACTAGCGGGGAACACAGATACGCAGTATTTT. Its translation is CASSPLLAGNTDTQYF.

This clonotype occurred many times. The chain couples TRBV24-1 to TRBJ2-2; D perhaps matches TRBD1 (5 bases). The germline V and J ends were trimmed by 5 bases and 7 bases, with 10 bases remaining between them. This CDR3 is 13 amino acids long. Looked up from germline, CDR1 is KGHDR and CDR2 is SFDVKD. CDR3 coding DNA: TGTGCCACCAGTGTAGGACATGGCGGGGAGCTGTTTTTT. This sequence encodes CATSVGHGGELFF.

The J gene is TRBJ1-1, the V gene TRBV2; possibly TRBD1 for D (5 bases). V lost 10 bases to trimming and J lost 4 bases, with 16 bases between them. The germline V gene encodes CDR1 SNHLY and CDR2 FYNNEI. The CDR3 extends over 13 amino acids. DNA of the CDR3: TGTGCCACCAACTACCAAGGGGCCACTGAAGCTTTCTTT. Translation gives CATNYQGATEAFF.